Included here is one TCR beta chain sequence, with context. Its antigen is still unknown. Within one base of it there is no much larger clone, and no base qualities were kept. The library was prepared using the immunoSEQ multiplex PCR assay. For the multiplex PCR, a mixture combining 60 forward primers for TCR Vbeta segments and 13 reverse primers for TCR Jbeta segments was used. The CDR3 region of rearranged TCR beta genes was amplified from genomic DNA by a multiplex PCR assay. On the Illumina HiSeq System, the amplified TCR beta libraries were sequenced as 87-base-pair reads. Under the source paper's analysis protocol: A later analysis tallied some 79 million unique TCR beta chains across the 666 repertoires, and approximately 9.9 million of those chains were shared by two or more donors. To remove PCR and sequencing errors, raw reads were error-corrected and collapsed into unique sequences using a nearest-neighbor algorithm that merged closely related sequences. Alignment of CDR3 sequences to IMGT reference sequences was used to assign V, D and J gene segments. For a sequence to be retained, a match of at least six nucleotides was required to both a V gene segment and a J gene segment. Rearrangements were called productive when the CDR3 lacked stop codons and stayed in frame with V and J; all others were non-productive. Following IMGT convention, CDR3 was defined as the stretch from the second conserved V-encoded cysteine to the conserved J-encoded phenylalanine. In an earlier analysis of around 540 of the donors, sequences lacking an unambiguous match to a single V gene segment were excluded. An earlier analysis of several hundred of the donors called V segments functional above 56.7% productive rearrangements and segregating when the between-donor standard deviation exceeded 5%. A statistical classification framework was developed to diagnose cytomegalovirus status using the catalog of TCR beta chain sequences. V and J gene assignment, in a later analysis, came from comparing TCR nucleotide sequences with IMGT/GENE-DB human TR gene sequences. The TCRdist pipeline was used in a later analysis to assign CDR3 sequences and most-parsimonious VDJ recombination scenarios. In a later analysis, every TCR beta chain was defined by the combination of its CDR3 amino acid sequence and its V-gene family, and reads without a unique V-gene family were dropped. As a way to deal with suspected cross-contamination and a sequencing artifact, a later analysis dropped 450 to 700 nucleotide sequences that were highly shared and had low generation probability. For each public chain, a later analysis derived a clonal expansion index from normalized ranks of inferred template counts within each repertoire. In a later analysis, generation probabilities were computed using a VDJ recombination model fitted to out-of-frame rearrangements, and the results were checked against IGoR. In a later analysis, TCR-TCR, TCR-HLA and TCR-CMV co-occurrence was scored with hypergeometric tests, and a repertoire-size bias correction was applied to TCR pairs. To estimate false discovery rates, a later analysis permuted the HLA or CMV assignments 20 times. In a later analysis, co-occurring TCRs were grouped using DBSCAN, with TCRdist sequence similarity added in when clustering inside HLA-allele-positive subsets. Repertoires with fewer than 30,000 or more than 120,000 public chains were left out of co-occurrence clustering, as were five repertoires with anomalous nucleotide sharing. As stored in TCRdb, this immuneACCESS dataset retains in-frame rearrangements with V and J assigned. A fraction of the clones does not appear; measured against another copy, unresolved V genes explain less than half of the discrepancy, and the remainder lacks a known reason. Clone size and V and J calls were adopted from that table, with D and trimming inferred from the DNA. In all, the sample holds about 210,000 clones, and roughly 87% of those were seen once. The top ten constitute approximately 5.7% of the sample.

The cohort consisted of fewer than 700 healthy bone marrow donors. At the time of sampling, all cohort members were nominally healthy, though unrecorded immune exposures were likely present. The donor was CMV seropositive and belonged to the group of 250 to 300 seropositive cohort members. Each donor provided a peripheral blood sample, and peripheral blood mononuclear cells were used for TCR beta sequencing. The Qiagen DNeasy Blood Extraction Kit was used to extract genomic DNA from the blood cell samples. CDR1 and CDR2 are read off the germline V gene (reference sequence) as LNHDA and SQIVND. V was cut back by 3 bases and J by 4 bases, leaving a gap of 6 bases between them. Counted from cysteine to phenylalanine, this CDR3 has 12 amino acids. The CDR3 DNA has 36 bases and is translated from base 1. The sample originates from a study of cytomegalovirus exposure and HLA in healthy donors (dated by TCRdb to the late 2010s). Background on the whole study: An earlier analysis of fewer than 750 of the donors reported around 280 Gb of sequence data and around 120 million unique TCR beta sequences obtained from roughly 180 million T cells. The later analysis used no new phenotypic data to find candidate immune exposures, relying instead on TCR beta sequences and their occurrence across donors. To study patterns of TCR occurrence, a later analysis re-analyzed previously published TCR beta repertoires from 500 to 850 donors and added high-resolution HLA genotyping. An earlier analysis of about 600 of the donors used high-throughput TCR beta sequencing to judge whether each TCR beta V gene segment behaved as functional or pseudogenic. On average, over 200,000 unique TCR beta nucleotide sequences were sequenced per donor among a few hundred genotyped donors of the cohort, with around 19% of those sequences being non-productive. Every discovery cohort repertoire had been produced on one sequencing platform. Donor age, sex, ethnicity and CMV serostatus were compiled together with the repertoire data. The study profiled the T cell repertoires of about 640 subjects by immunosequencing and related them to cytomegalovirus serostatus. The aim of the study was to test whether cataloging public T cell receptors could identify signatures of past pathogen exposure. In addition to the first cohort of 666 subjects, a separate validation cohort of over 90 different subjects was used. Four to six DR-DQ haplotypes were handled as single units for association and clustering, since linkage in the cohort was strong. An early release covering 550 to 650 HLA-typed donors comprised 250 to 350 gigabases of sequencing data and some 79 million unique TCR sequences. Genome-wide SNP genotypes for about 60% of the roughly 700 donors were used in a later genetic analysis, which treated that subset as a discovery cohort. High-throughput TCR immunosequencing, statistical association of individual TCRs with disease status, and machine learning were combined to predict cytomegalovirus infection status. Both class I and class II loci were covered by HLA typing, at four-digit resolution. The genetic ancestry cluster associated with self-reported Caucasian donors included about 81% of the roughly 400 genotyped donors. Typing coverage differed by locus: A, B, C, DRB1 and DQB1 were typed in roughly 629-640 donors, DQA1 in 522, DPA1 in 600 to 610, and DPB1 in just under 490.

The full study reports these points: According to the authors, the approach could potentially be generalized to other disease states and immunological phenotypes. Compared with the approximately 700-donor mean, donors in an Asian-associated ancestry cluster had fewer N-insertions in productive TCRs, according to a later genetic analysis. In a later analysis, the rate of TCR association differed among HLA loci, with DRB1 alleles having the most associated TCRs and HLA-C alleles having the fewest. Because counts were too low, about 18 rarely observed V segments, including chromosome 9 orphons, were left out of the earlier analysis of roughly 600 of the donors. Sequencing depth was assumed to be roughly uniform across donors in the presence/absence analyses, though that assumption may not hold. HLA typing was unavailable for some donors at each locus, so association tests used only the typed subset. V-gene and J-gene trimming of TCR beta chains was associated with a missense DCLRE1C variant in a later genetic analysis, and the association was replicated in an independent cohort. The classifier was reported to diagnose cytomegalovirus status with high specificity and sensitivity in both the original and validation cohorts. Immune exposure information for the cohort was limited to CMV serostatus. A further reported finding was that TCR beta sequences accurately predicted the HLA-A and HLA-B alleles for most subjects in the first cohort. While some public TCRs were present in many individuals, most TCR sequences turned up only very rarely across donors. Only TCR beta chains were sequenced in this cohort, and the absence of alpha or paired-chain data limited detectable features. In vitro tests confirmed that a few of the cytomegalovirus-associated TCR beta chains recognize cytomegalovirus antigens. According to a later analysis, parvovirus B19, influenza, CMV and Epstein-Barr virus appeared linked to several top co-occurrence clusters. Broadly in line with IMGT annotations, most TCR beta V segments showed up in productive rearrangements about 87% or about 30% of the time in an earlier analysis of under 700 of the donors. The sequencing pipeline was judged likely to have produced a cluster of highly shared sequence variants as a technical artifact. Compared with equally common non-associated chains, HLA-associated TCR beta chains in a later analysis were more clonally expanded and had lower generation probabilities. Correlated functional status among segregating V segments might be attributable to linkage disequilibrium, but an unknown experimental factor could not be ruled out. Most CMV-associated TCR beta chains appeared to be HLA-restricted in a later analysis, and the HLA associations seemed to be driven largely by CMV exposure. Assigning TCR associations to individual alleles was difficult when HLA alleles, especially DR and DQ, strongly co-occurred. The study gave a list of about 150 TCR beta chains associated with cytomegalovirus. The 87-base-pair reads could not distinguish some IMGT-functional V segments, including TRBV6-2 and TRBV6-3, so those segments were excluded. Specific HLA alleles were associated with over 15,000 TCR beta sequences at a false discovery rate of 0.05 in a later analysis.

Sample: PBMCs. This receptor was taken from a man aged 40-49 years in good health and CMV-seropositive. The chain was built from TRBV19 and TRBJ1-1; TRBD1 is a weak D gene call, 5 bases matching. The CDR3 has the sequence CASSMGGTEAFF. In nucleotides, the sequence is TGTGCCAGTAGTATGGGGGGCACTGAAGCTTTCTTT.